The clone carrying this TCR beta chain showed up just once. Other DNA sequences in the sample encode the same CDR3. The sample is drawn from a study of blood T cell repertoires in COVID-19. Some clones are missing from TCRdb's copy, which holds only in-frame ones; the method was immunoSEQ multiplex PCR. The profile shows more than 300,000 clones, under 95% of them singletons. The V end was cut by 6 bases, the J end by 6 bases, with 12 bases between. Germline lookup yields CDR1 MNHEY and CDR2 SVGAGI. This CDR3 spans 12 amino acids. The sequencing sample was made of peripheral blood. V is TRBV6-5 and J is TRBJ2-7, with TRBD1 as a possible D gene (6 bases). The origin of this receptor is a woman aged 18-29 years who had recovered from COVID-19. In DNA, the CDR3 is TGTGCCAGCAGATCAACAGGGAGCGAGCAGTACGTC. Its translation is CASRSTGSEQYV.